The sequence of this T cell receptor beta chain was determined in a study of shared clonotypes between healthy human individuals. A word on this clone: No antigen is known for it.

Findings of the study overall: Naive subsets generally exceeded memory subsets in estimated richness.

Using immunoSEQ multiplex PCR, the repertoire was profiled, and TCRdb retains in-frame clones only, with some absent. In the table there are 2 million to 2.5 million clones, roughly 92% of which are singletons. Nashville, Tennessee was home to all donors, who were Caucasian adults. CD4+ cell separation produced CD45RA+ naive and CD45RA-negative memory subsets. Sequencing was carried out using naive CD4+ T cells from PBMCs. The sample's subset: CD45RA+ positively selected. The origin of this receptor is a man in his late teens or twenties in good health. Some clones in this sample may be carry-over from other donors' samples.

CDR3 DNA: TGTGCCAGCAGCTTTGGGGACAGAAGAGCTAACTATGGCTACACCTTC. This gives the protein CASSFGDRRANYGYTF. V and J are TRBV5-4 and TRBJ1-2; 7 bases line up with TRBD1. Germline-derived CDR1 and CDR2 are SGHNT and YYREEE (reference sequence). The CDR3 has 16 amino acids. V shed 2 bases and J 0 bases; nucleotides not matched to a gene: 7. The full variable domain, in which reference TRBV5-4 and TRBJ1-2 provide the parts outside the CDR3, is ETGVTQSPTHLIKTRGQQVTLRCSSQSGHNTVSWYQQALGQGPQFIFQYYREEENGRGNFPPRFSGLQFPNYSSELNVNALELDDSALYLCASSFGDRRANYGYTFGSGTRLTVV.